A single sample gave rise to the 18 T cell receptor beta chains below, sequenced in a study of cytomegalovirus exposure and HLA in healthy donors. This PCR relied on a set of 60 Vbeta primers and 13 Jbeta primers. Data came from immunoSEQ multiplex PCR; TCRdb stores just in-frame clones and leaves some out. Of some 150,000 clones listed, 60% to 85% are singletons. Sequencing was performed on PBMCs. The origin of the receptors is a woman aged 40 to 50 in good health and CMV-seropositive.

CDR3 in DNA: TGTGCCAGCAGTTCACCCCCCCTCGGCTCCTACGAGCAGTACTTC. The encoded protein is CASSSPPLGSYEQYF. The V gene is TRBV28, the J gene TRBJ2-7; D not certain. The V end lost 4 bases, the J end lost 0 bases, and 13 bases lay between the germline ends. This CDR3 spans 15 amino acids. Germline V gene sequence: CDR1 MDHEN, CDR2 SYDVKM.

V is TRBV2 and J is TRBJ2-5; D is possibly TRBD1 (5 bases). CDR1 and CDR2 from the germline V gene are SNHLY and FYNNEI. The V end lost 3 bases, the J end lost 3 bases, and 8 bases lay between the germline ends. The CDR3 is made up of 13 amino acids. CDR3 loop: CASSDPREETQYF. CDR3 sequence (DNA): TGTGCCAGCAGTGATCCCAGGGAAGAGACCCAGTACTTC.

The chain carries TRBV2 and TRBJ1-6; 9 nucleotides line up with TRBD1. The CDR3 is 14 amino acids. Germline V gene data show CDR1 as SNHLY and CDR2 as FYNNEI. V lost 8 bases and J lost 7; bases outside the gene matches: 6. CDR3 DNA: TGTGCCAGCCGAGGGACAGGGAGAAATTCACCCCTCCACTTT. Its translation: CASRGTGRNSPLHF.

This chain uses TRBV6-5 with TRBJ2-7; 8 bases are shared with TRBD2. V lost 7 bases and J lost 4; bases outside the gene matches: 6. The germline gives CDR1 MNHEY, CDR2 SVGAGI. This CDR3 is 13 amino acids long. CDR3 sequence (DNA): TGTGCCAGCACCAGAGCGGGGGCTTACGAGCAGTACTTC. This encodes CASTRAGAYEQYF.

The chain combines TRBV10-3 with TRBJ1-1, with 7 bases lining up with TRBD1. CDR1 is ENHRY, CDR2 SYGVKD, per germline. V dropped 6 bases and J dropped 5; count of bases not matched to a gene: 6. CDR3 length equals 13 residues. For the CDR3, the DNA is TGTGCCATCAGCGATAACAGGGGTACTGAAGCTTTCTTT. Amino acid sequence: CAISDNRGTEAFF.

V gene TRBV6-5 combines with J gene TRBJ1-2; the D gene is possibly TRBD1 (5 bases). Trimming took 7 bases from V and 4 from J, leaving 13 bases between them. CDR1 and CDR2 (germline): MNHEY, SVGAGI. The CDR3 runs 13 residues. The CDR3 region is CASNPGGFYGYTF. The CDR3 region has the DNA TGTGCCAGCAACCCGGGGGGGTTCTATGGCTACACCTTC.

The chain is built from TRBV30 and TRBJ2-1, with TRBD1 as a possible D gene (5 bases). The CDR3 length is 12 residues. V was pared by 0 bases and J by 9 bases, with 9 bases between. Germline values: CDR1 GTSNPN, CDR2 SVGIG (reference sequence). CDR3 in amino acids: CAWSVGATEQFF. The CDR3 region has the DNA TGTGCCTGGAGTGTAGGGGCAACTGAGCAGTTCTTC.

The chain has TRBV7-9 and TRBJ1-5, with 9 bases that match TRBD1. V was pared by 1 base and J by 2 bases, with 12 bases of the junction left unmatched. The CDR3 totals 19 residues. Germline lookup yields CDR1 SEHNR and CDR2 FQNEAQ (reference sequence). For the CDR3, the DNA is TGTGCCAGCAGCTTAGTCCTCACGGGACAGGGTTTCGGCAATCAGCCCCAGCATTTT. Protein sequence: CASSLVLTGQGFGNQPQHF. The full variable domain, rest sourced from reference TRBV7-9 and TRBJ1-5, is DTGVSQNPRHKITKRGQNVTFRCDPISEHNRLYWYRQTLGQGPEFLTYFQNEAQLEKSRLLSDRFSAERPKGSFSTLEIQRTEQGDSAMYLCASSLVLTGQGFGNQPQHFGDGTRLSIL.

The chain carries TRBV19 and TRBJ2-3, with D perhaps TRBD1 (5 bases). Germline V gene sequence: CDR1 LNHDA, CDR2 SQIVND (reference sequence). The CDR3 totals 13 residues. V lost 5 bases and J 5 bases, leaving 11 bases between the germline ends. The DNA of the CDR3 is TGTGCCAGTAGTCCAGGGTACGGAGATACGCAGTATTTT. Translated, it gives CASSPGYGDTQYF.

Comment on this clone: At one of its ends the junction is not consistent with the germline gene, which may arise from a read error. This sequence joins TRBV7-9 and TRBJ1-1; weak D call: TRBD1 (6 bases). The length of the CDR3 is 14 residues. Germline V gene lookup returns CDR1 SEHNR and CDR2 FQNEAQ (reference sequence). CDR3 DNA sequence: TGTTCCAGCAGCTTAGGAAATCAGGGGCCTGAAGCTTTCTTT. It encodes CSSSLGNQGPEAFF.

CDR3 in amino acids: CASSPMWAGATITGELFF. The CDR3 nucleotides are TGTGCCAGTAGCCCAATGTGGGCAGGGGCGACCATAACCGGGGAGCTGTTTTTT. The rearrangement links TRBV19 to TRBJ2-2, with D possibly matching TRBD1 (6 bases). The length of the CDR3 is 18 residues. The V end lost 6 bases, the J end lost 5 bases, and 25 bases lay between the germline ends. Germline CDR1 is LNHDA and CDR2 is SQIVND (reference sequence).

V gene TRBV6-1 combines with J gene TRBJ1-4, with D unclear. V lost 2 bases and J 8 bases, leaving 18 bases between the germline ends. The CDR3 spans 16 residues. Germline loops: CDR1 MNHNS, CDR2 SASEGT. The CDR3 DNA reads as TGTGCCAGCAGTGAAAACTCGGGATGGTCGTCAGAAAAACTGTTTTTT. Amino acids: CASSENSGWSSEKLFF.

The table lists this clone with a few counts. The V gene is TRBV27, the J gene TRBJ2-7; D is perhaps TRBD1 (6 bases). Per germline, CDR1 MNHEY and CDR2 SMNVEV (reference sequence). V was trimmed by 6 bases and J by 4 bases, leaving 19 bases between them. There are 15 residues in the CDR3. In nucleotides, the CDR3 is TGTGCCAGCAGACCGCAAGGGACAAATATTTACGAGCAGTACTTC. This sequence encodes CASRPQGTNIYEQYF.

This chain joins TRBV2 and TRBJ2-7; tentative D call: TRBD2 (5 bases). V was cut by 6 bases and J by 2 bases, with 17 bases left in between. The germline CDR1 and CDR2 sequences are SNHLY and FYNNEI. CDR3 length equals 15 residues. Written as DNA, the CDR3 is TGTGCCAGCAGGGACCTAGGACTTTCCACCTACGAGCAGTACTTC. This encodes CASRDLGLSTYEQYF.

The chain joins TRBV9 to TRBJ2-3; D unresolved. Trimming took 4 bases from V and 3 from J, leaving 15 bases between them. Germline loops: CDR1 SGDLS, CDR2 YYNGEE. This CDR3 is built from 15 residues. CDR3 protein: CASSSGLELTDTQYF. The CDR3 region has the DNA TGTGCCAGCAGCTCAGGCCTGGAACTTACAGATACGCAGTATTTT.

This clone was observed a handful of times. The J gene is TRBJ1-4, the V gene TRBV2; perhaps TRBD1 as D (5 bases). CDR1 and CDR2 from the germline V gene are SNHLY and FYNNEI. The ends were cut back, 2 bases at V and 0 bases at J, with 10 bases in the middle. CDR3 length: 16 amino acids. DNA of the CDR3: TGTGCCAGCAGTGAACTCAGGGCTGCAACTAATGAAAAACTGTTTTTT. Its translation: CASSELRAATNEKLFF.

This clone showed up just once. The gene calls are TRBV5-4 and TRBJ2-7; D is uncertain. The CDR3 totals 13 residues. Trimming shortened V by 0 bases and J by 2 bases, and 6 bases separated the two germline ends. CDR1 SGHNT and CDR2 YYREEE come from the germline V gene (reference sequence). CDR3 in amino acids: CASSLVHTYEQYF. CDR3 coding DNA: TGTGCCAGCAGCTTGGTGCACACCTACGAGCAGTACTTC.

As regards this clone: Other DNA sequences in this specimen translate into the identical CDR3. This chain uses TRBV10-3 with TRBJ2-3; 12 nucleotides agree with TRBD2. J lost 3 bases, V lost 4 bases, and 2 bases had no gene match. The CDR3 contains 15 residues. Germline CDR1 and CDR2: ENHRY and SYGVKD. The CDR3 protein is CAISATSGGTDTQYF. As DNA, the CDR3 is TGTGCCATCAGTGCGACTAGCGGGGGTACAGATACGCAGTATTTT.